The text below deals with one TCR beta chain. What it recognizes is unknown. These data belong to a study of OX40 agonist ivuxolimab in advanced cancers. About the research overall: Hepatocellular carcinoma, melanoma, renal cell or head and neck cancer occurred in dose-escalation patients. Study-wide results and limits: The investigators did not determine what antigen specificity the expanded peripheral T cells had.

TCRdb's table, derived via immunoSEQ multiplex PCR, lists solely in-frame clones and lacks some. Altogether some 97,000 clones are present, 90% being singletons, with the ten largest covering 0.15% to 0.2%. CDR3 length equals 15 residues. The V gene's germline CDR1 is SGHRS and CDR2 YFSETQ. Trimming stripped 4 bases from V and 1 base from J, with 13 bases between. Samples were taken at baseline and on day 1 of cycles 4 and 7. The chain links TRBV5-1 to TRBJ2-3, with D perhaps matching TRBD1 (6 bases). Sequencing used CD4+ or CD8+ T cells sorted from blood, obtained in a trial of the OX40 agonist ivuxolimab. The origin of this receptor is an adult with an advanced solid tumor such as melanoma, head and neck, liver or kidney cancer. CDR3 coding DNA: TGCGCCAGCAGCCCGACAGGACAACGCACAGATACGCAGTATTTT. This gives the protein CASSPTGQRTDTQYF. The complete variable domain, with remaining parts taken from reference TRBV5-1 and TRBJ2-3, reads KAGVTQTPRYLIKTRGQQVTLSCSPISGHRSVSWYQQTPGQGLQFLFEYFSETQRNKGNFPGRFSGRQFSNSRSEMNVSTLELGDSALYLCASSPTGQRTDTQYFGPGTRLTVL.